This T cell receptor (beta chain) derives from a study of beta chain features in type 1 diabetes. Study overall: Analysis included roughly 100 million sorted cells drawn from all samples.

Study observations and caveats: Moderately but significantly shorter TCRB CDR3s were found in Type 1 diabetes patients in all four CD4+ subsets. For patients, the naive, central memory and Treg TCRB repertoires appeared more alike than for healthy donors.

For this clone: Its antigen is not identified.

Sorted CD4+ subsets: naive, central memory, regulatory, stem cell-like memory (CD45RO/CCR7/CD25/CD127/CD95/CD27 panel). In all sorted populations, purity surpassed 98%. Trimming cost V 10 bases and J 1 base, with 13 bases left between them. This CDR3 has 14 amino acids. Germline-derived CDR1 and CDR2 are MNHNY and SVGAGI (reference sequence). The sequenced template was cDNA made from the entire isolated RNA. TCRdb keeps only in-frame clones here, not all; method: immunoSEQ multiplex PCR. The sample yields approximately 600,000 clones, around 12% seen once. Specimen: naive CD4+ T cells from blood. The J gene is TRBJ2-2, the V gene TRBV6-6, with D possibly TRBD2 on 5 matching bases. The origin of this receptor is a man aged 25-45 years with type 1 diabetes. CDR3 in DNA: TGTGCCATCTCGAGAGGGCAGAACACCGGGGAGCTGTTTTTT. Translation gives CAISRGQNTGELFF.